The rows below give T cell receptor beta chains drawn from one sample of a study of CD8+ T cells in alopecia areata. The protocol was immunoSEQ multiplex PCR, while the TCRdb copy is restricted to in-frame clones and leaves out a portion. This sample has 95,000 to 100,000 clones; almost 60% occur once, and the top ten carry about 15%. The sequencing used CD8+ T cells sorted from blood, collected at approximately week 56, from a patient treated with tofacitinib. The receptors were gathered from a human donor with alopecia areata. CDR3s include the opening cysteine and the closing phenylalanine or tryptophan.

j_call v_call cdr3_length cdr3_aa
TRBJ1-5 TRBV7-9 14 CASSRGGLRQPQHF
TRBJ1-3 TRBV15 17 CATSRARGSYSGNTIYF
TRBJ1-1 TRBV6-5 14 CASSGWTGGEEAFF
TRBJ1-5 TRBV2 15 CASSLTGEGNQPQHF
TRBJ1-5 TRBV27 15 CASSLTHTGNQPQHF
TRBJ1-5 TRBV19 18 CASSISYWGLPGNQPQHF
TRBJ1-5 TRBV25-1 14 CASSESGVGQPQHF
TRBJ1-2 TRBV29-1 8 CSAYGYTF
TRBJ2-7 TRBV7-9 14 CASSGGQGKYEQYF
TRBJ1-2 TRBV10-3 14 CAISEGGSYHGYTF
TRBJ2-3 TRBV30 13 CAWRGASTDTQYF
TRBJ1-3 TRBV29-1 13 CSVEDPFGNTIYF
TRBJ2-7 TRBV30 12 CAWSRTSYEQYF
TRBJ1-2 TRBV29-1 15 CSVAGTGDPNYGYTF
TRBJ2-2 TRBV7-8 14 CATPLGAGTGELFF
TRBJ1-2 TRBV9 15 CASSGYTGQGLGYTF
TRBJ2-1 TRBV27 17 CASSPITTGLDMNEQFF
TRBJ2-7 TRBV15 16 CATSSGMRGSPYEQYF
TRBJ2-6 TRBV30 12 CASLSGANVLTF
TRBJ2-2 TRBV6-4 14 CASRGQGDTGELFF
TRBJ1-1 TRBV19 15 CASSIVGGRATEAFF
TRBJ2-7 TRBV27 15 CASSLGTGGGYEQYF
TRBJ1-6 TRBV2 11 CASSGPAPLHF
TRBJ2-7 TRBV29-1 14 CSARATGDPYEQYF
TRBJ2-5 TRBV6-5 12 CASSWNKETQYF
TRBJ1-2 TRBV9 15 CASSPDSGSNYGYTF
TRBJ2-5 TRBV19 13 CASSKYGGETQYF
TRBJ1-1 TRBV5-6 12 CASSLANTEAFF
TRBJ2-7 TRBV13 16 CASSTRVAGEYYEQYF
TRBJ1-2 TRBV29-1 15 CSVEDRMGQDYGYTF
TRBJ2-3 TRBV11-2 14 CASSSGQGSDTQYF
TRBJ1-6 TRBV7-9 15 CASRGSSSYNSPLHF
TRBJ2-1 TRBV7-8 15 CASSAGQARVNEQFF
TRBJ2-7 TRBV13 13 CASSPSRTYEQYF
TRBJ2-7 TRBV11-1 14 CASSSRGPTYEQYF
TRBJ1-5 TRBV4-1 17 CASSQDAGQSYNQPQHF
TRBJ1-1 TRBV30 14 CAWSLGFSSTEAFF
TRBJ1-6 TRBV30 13 CAWRPMGNSPLHF
TRBJ2-7 TRBV13 13 CASSSGTNYEQYF
TRBJ2-7 TRBV2 15 CASKLTARGTYEQYF
TRBJ2-7 TRBV27 14 CASSPGTGAAEQYF
TRBJ2-1 TRBV6-6 15 CASSYSVGGAEEQFF
TRBJ1-5 TRBV27 13 CASSLNQIQPQHF